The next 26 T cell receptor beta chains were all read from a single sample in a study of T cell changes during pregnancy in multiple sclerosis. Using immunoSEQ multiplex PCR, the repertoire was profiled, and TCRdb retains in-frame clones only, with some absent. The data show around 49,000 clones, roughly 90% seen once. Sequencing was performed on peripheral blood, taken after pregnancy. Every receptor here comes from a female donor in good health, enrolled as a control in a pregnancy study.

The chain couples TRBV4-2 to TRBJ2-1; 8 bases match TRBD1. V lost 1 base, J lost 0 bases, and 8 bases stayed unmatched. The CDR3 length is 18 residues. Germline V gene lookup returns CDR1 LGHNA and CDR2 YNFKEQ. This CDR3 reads CASSQGGTGESSYNEQFF. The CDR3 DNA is TGTGCCAGCAGCCAAGGAGGGACAGGAGAAAGCTCCTACAATGAGCAGTTCTTC.

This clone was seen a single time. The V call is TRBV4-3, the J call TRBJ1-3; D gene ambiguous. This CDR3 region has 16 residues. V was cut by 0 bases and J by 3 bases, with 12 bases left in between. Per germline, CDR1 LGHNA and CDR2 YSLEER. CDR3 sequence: CASSQESGMGGNTIYF. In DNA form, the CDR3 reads TGCGCCAGCAGCCAAGAATCGGGGATGGGTGGAAACACCATATATTTT.

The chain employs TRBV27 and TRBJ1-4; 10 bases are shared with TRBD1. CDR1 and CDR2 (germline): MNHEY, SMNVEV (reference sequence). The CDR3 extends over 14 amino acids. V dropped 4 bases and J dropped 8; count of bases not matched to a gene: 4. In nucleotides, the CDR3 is TGTGCCAGCAGTTGGACAGGGGGTAACGAAAAACTGTTTTTT. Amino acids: CASSWTGGNEKLFF.

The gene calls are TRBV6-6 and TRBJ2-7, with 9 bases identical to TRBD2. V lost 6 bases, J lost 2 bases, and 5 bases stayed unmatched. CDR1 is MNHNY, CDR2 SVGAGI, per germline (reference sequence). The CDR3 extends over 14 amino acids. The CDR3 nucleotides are TGTGCCAGCAGAAGGACTAGCGATGCCTACGAGCAGTACTTC. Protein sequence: CASRRTSDAYEQYF.

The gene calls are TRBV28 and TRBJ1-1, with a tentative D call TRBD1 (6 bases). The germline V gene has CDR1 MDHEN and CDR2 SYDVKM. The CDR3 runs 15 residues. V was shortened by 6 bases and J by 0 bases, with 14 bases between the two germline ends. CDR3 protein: CASSTPGQMNTEAFF. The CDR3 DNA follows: TGTGCCAGCAGCACCCCCGGACAGATGAACACTGAAGCTTTCTTT.

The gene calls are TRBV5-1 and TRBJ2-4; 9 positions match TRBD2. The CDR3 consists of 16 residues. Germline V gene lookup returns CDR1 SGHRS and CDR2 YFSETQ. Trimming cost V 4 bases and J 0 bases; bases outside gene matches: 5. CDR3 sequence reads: CASSPGLALAKNIQYF. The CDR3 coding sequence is TGCGCCAGCAGCCCAGGACTAGCGCTAGCCAAAAACATTCAGTACTTC. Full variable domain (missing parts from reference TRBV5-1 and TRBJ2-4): KAGVTQTPRYLIKTRGQQVTLSCSPISGHRSVSWYQQTPGQGLQFLFEYFSETQRNKGNFPGRFSGRQFSNSRSEMNVSTLELGDSALYLCASSPGLALAKNIQYFGAGTRLSVL.

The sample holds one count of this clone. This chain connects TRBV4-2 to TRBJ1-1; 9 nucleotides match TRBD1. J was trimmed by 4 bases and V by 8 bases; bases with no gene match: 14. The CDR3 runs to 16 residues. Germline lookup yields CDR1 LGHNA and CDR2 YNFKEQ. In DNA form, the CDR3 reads TGTGCCAGCCGACCGGGACAGGGTACAATCGGCACTGAAGCTTTCTTT. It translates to CASRPGQGTIGTEAFF.

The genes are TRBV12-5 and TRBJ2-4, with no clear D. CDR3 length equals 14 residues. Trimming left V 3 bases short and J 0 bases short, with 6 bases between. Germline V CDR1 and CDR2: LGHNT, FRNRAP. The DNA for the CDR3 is TGTGCTAGTGGTTTAGCTCTAGCCAAAAACATTCAGTACTTC. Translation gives CASGLALAKNIQYF.

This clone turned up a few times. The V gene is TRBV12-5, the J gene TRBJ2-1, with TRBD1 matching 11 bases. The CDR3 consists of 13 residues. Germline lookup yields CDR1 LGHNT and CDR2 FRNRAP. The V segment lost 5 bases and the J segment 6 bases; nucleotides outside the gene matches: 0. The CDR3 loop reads CASGGTGGNEQFF. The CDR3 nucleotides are TGTGCTAGTGGTGGGACAGGGGGCAATGAGCAGTTCTTC. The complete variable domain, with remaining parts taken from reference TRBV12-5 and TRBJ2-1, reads DARVTQTPRHKVTEMGQEVTMRCQPILGHNTVFWYRQTMMQGLELLAYFRNRAPLDDSGMPKDRFSAEMPDATLATLKIQPSEPRDSAVYFCASGGTGGNEQFFGPGTRLTVL.

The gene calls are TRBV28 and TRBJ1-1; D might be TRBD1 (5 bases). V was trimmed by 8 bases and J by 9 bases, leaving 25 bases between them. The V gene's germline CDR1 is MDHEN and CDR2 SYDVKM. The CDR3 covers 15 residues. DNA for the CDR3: TGTGCCAGCCTACTTAAACCGGCAGGCCAGGGCAAAGCTTTCTTT. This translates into CASLLKPAGQGKAFF.

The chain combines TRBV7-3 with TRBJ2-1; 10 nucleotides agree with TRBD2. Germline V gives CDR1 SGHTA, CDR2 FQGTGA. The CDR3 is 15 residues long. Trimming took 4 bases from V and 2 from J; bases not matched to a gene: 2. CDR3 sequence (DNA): TGTGCCAGCAGCTCGACTAGCGGGCCCTACAATGAGCAGTTCTTC. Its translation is CASSSTSGPYNEQFF.

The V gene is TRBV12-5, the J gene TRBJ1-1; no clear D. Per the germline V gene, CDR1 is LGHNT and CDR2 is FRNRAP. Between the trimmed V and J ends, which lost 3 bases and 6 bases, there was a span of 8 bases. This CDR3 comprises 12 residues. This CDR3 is CASGFSPPEAFF. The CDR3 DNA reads TGTGCTAGTGGTTTCTCCCCCCCTGAAGCTTTCTTT.

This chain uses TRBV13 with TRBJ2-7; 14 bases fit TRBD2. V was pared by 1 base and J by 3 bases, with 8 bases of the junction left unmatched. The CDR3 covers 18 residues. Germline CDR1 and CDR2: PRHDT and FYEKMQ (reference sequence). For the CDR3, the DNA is TGTGCCAGCAGCTTAGAAGGGACTAGCGGGAGAAATGGCTACGAGCAGTACTTC. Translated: CASSLEGTSGRNGYEQYF. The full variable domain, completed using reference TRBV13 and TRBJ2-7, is AAGVIQSPRHLIKEKRETATLKCYPIPRHDTVYWYQQGPGQDPQFLISFYEKMQSDKGSIPDRFSAQQFSDYHSELNMSSLELGDSALYFCASSLEGTSGRNGYEQYFGPGTRLTVT.

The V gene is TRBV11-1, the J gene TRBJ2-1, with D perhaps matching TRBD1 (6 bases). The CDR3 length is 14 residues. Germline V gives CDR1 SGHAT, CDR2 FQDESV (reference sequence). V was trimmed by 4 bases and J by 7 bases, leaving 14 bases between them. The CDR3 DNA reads TGTGCCAGCAGCTCCGACGTTAGGGGGAATGAGCAGTTCTTC. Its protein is CASSSDVRGNEQFF.

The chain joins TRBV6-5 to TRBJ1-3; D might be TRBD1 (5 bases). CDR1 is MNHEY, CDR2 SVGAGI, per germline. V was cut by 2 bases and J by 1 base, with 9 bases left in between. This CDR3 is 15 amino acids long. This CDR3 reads CASSYRRGSGNTIYF. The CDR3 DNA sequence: TGTGCCAGCAGTTACCGGAGGGGATCTGGAAACACCATATATTTT.

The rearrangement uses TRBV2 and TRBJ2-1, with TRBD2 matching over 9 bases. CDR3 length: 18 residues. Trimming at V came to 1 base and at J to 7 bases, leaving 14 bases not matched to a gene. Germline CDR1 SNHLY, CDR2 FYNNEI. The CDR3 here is CASSEGASGTPFSNEQFF. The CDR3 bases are TGTGCCAGCAGTGAAGGGGCTAGCGGGACTCCCTTCAGTAATGAGCAGTTCTTC.

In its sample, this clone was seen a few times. The CDR3 DNA follows: TGTGCCAGCGACATCGGTAGCGGGGGCAATGAGCAGTTCTTC. Residues: CASDIGSGGNEQFF. The chain uses TRBV11-1 and TRBJ2-1; TRBD2 matches 9 bases. Looked up from germline, CDR1 is SGHAT and CDR2 is FQDESV (reference sequence). Losses at the gene ends were 8 bases for V and 6 bases for J; bases not matched to a gene: 8. The CDR3 is 14 residues long.

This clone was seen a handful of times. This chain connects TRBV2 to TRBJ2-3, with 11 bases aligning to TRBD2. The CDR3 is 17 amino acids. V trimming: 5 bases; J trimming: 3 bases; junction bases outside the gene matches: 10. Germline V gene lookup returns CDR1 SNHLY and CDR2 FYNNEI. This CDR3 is CASSPGLAEPGTDTQYF. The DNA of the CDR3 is TGTGCCAGCAGTCCGGGACTAGCGGAGCCGGGGACAGATACGCAGTATTTT.

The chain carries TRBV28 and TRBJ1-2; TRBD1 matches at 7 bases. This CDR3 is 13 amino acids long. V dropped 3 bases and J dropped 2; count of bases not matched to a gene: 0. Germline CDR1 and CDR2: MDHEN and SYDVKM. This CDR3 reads CASSLDRNYGYTF. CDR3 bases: TGTGCCAGCAGTTTGGACAGGAACTATGGCTACACCTTC.

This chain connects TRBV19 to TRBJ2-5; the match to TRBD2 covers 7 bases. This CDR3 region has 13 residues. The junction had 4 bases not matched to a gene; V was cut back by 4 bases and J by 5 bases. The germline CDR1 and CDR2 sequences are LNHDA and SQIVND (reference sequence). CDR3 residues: CASSKGLMETQYF. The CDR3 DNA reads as TGTGCCAGTAGTAAGGGACTAATGGAGACCCAGTACTTC.

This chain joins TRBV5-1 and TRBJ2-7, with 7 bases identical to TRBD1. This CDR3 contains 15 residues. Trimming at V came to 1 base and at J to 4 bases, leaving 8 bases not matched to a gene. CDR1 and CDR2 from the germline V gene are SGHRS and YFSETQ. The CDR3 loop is CASSLKGTDNYEQYF. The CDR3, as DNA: TGCGCCAGCAGCTTGAAGGGGACAGATAATTACGAGCAGTACTTC.

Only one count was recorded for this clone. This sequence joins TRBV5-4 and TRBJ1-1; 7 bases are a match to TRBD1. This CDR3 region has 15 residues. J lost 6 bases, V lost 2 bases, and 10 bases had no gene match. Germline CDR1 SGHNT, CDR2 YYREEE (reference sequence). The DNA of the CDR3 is TGTGCCAGCAGCTTTTTGACAGGGCCTATTTCTGAAGCTTTCTTT. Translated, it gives CASSFLTGPISEAFF.

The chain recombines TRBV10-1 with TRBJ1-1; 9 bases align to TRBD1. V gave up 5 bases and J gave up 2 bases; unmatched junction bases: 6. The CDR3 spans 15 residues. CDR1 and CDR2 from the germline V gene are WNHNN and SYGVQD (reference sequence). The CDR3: CASSWDRVGNTEAFF. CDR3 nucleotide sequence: TGCGCCAGCAGTTGGGACAGGGTCGGAAACACTGAAGCTTTCTTT.

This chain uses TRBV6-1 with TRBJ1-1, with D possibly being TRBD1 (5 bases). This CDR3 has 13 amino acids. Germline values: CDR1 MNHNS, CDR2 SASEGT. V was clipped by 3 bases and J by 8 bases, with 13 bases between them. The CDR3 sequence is CASSDIFRGEAFF. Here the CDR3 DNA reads TGTGCCAGCAGTGACATATTCCGGGGGGAAGCTTTCTTT.

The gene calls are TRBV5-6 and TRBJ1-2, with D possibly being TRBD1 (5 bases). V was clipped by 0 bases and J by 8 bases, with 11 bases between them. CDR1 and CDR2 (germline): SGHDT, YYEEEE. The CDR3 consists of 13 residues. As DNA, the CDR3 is TGTGCCAGCAGCTTGGCAGGGCCTCCGGGCTACACCTTC. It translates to CASSLAGPPGYTF.

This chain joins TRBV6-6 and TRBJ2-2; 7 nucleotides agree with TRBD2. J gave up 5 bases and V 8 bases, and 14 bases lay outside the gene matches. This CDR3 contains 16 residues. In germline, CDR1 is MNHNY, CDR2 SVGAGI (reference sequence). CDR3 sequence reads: CASAPPGRELTGELFF. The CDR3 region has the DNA TGTGCCAGCGCCCCCCCGGGGCGGGAGTTAACCGGGGAGCTGTTTTTT.